The entry below describes one TCR beta chain. The antigen is unknown. The entry originates in a study of T cell responses to AZD1222 COVID-19 vaccine. The protocol was immunoSEQ multiplex PCR, while the TCRdb copy is restricted to in-frame clones and leaves out a portion. Among more than 75,000 clones listed, 90% were seen once. Overall study findings and caveats: CD4 TCRs associated with vaccination spanned spike, dominating at 160-218 and 743-854. Donors were largely white British and mainly female; clonal diversity was possibly underestimated. Reportedly, close to half of spike-specific TCRs are directed against unmutated variant regions. It was only after the peak T cell response that any repertoires were sampled.

Looked up from germline, CDR1 is ENHRY and CDR2 is SYGVKD. V dropped 4 bases and J dropped 3 bases, with 13 bases sitting between them. This CDR3 is 14 amino acids long. The sample was peripheral blood, taken 28 days after the second AZD1222 dose. The sequence derives from an adult who received the AZD1222 COVID-19 vaccine. The chain combines TRBV10-3 with TRBJ2-7, with a possible D match to TRBD2 (6 bases). DNA for the CDR3: TGTGCCATCAGTGGTGGAGGGGTGCGCTACGAGCAGTACTTC. Protein product: CAISGGGVRYEQYF.